The sequence of this T cell receptor beta chain was determined in a study of immune heterogeneity within non-small cell lung tumors. Points from the study as a whole: Locally, T-cell clonality showed a moderate but significant correlation with tumor mutational burden measured at the same site (R 0.3 to 0.35).

TCR beta CDR3 regions came from multiplex PCR with 32 forward V and 13 reverse J primers. TCRdb analysed the multiplex PCR reads with MiXCR anew, one entry per CDR3 protein. Of around 30,000 distinct CDR3 sequences listed, around 28% are singletons. Germline loops: CDR1 MGHRA, CDR2 YSYEKL. The CDR3 has 13 amino acids. V gave up 4 bases and J gave up 8 bases, with 12 bases separating them. As template, the study used bulk tumor genomic DNA at 550 to 700 ng per sample. Several spatially distant biopsies were obtained per primary tumor intraoperatively. Newly diagnosed with untreated non-small cell lung cancer, the patients underwent curative surgery. Patients with newly diagnosed non-small cell lung cancer who underwent surgery with curative intent served as donors. The sample holds many counts of this clonotype. As yet, its antigen is unknown.

This sequence was found in a man aged 40-49 years with non-small cell lung cancer. The sequencing input was lung tumor tissue. The chain uses TRBV4-1 and TRBJ2-1; maybe TRBD2 (5 bases). The CDR3 DNA sequence: TGCGCCAGCAGCCTCTACGTGAGGGATGAGCAGTTCTTC. Translated, it gives CASSLYVRDEQFF.